These T cell receptor beta chains were read from a single sample in a study of response to subunit inactivated influenza vaccine. MiXCR was run by TCRdb on the RT-PCR reads, yielding one entry per CDR3 protein. The sample lists hundreds of thousands of distinct CDR3 sequences; approximately 18% were seen once. Material: PBMCs from blood, obtained 5 days after vaccination. The receptor source for this set is a man aged 50-59 years who received an inactivated influenza vaccine. Each CDR3 is given with its conserved first and last residue. D genes are given only for firm matches. The listing skips clone size in some rows; elsewhere it reads once, few, many or a size class.

. | TRBJ1-1 | TRBV29-1 | . | CSVGGDGAEAFF | TGCAGCGTTGGGGGGGACGGTGCTGAAGCTTTCTTT
TRBD1 | TRBJ1-3 | TRBV2 | few | CASTGQGVGNTIYF | TGTGCCAGCACAGGACAGGGCGTAGGAAACACCATATATTTT
. | TRBJ1-4 | TRBV20-1 | many | CSARAGRRGRANEKLFF | TGCAGTGCTAGAGCGGGGAGAAGGGGACGGGCTAATGAAAAACTGTTTTTT
. | TRBJ2-5 | TRBV7-2 | . | CASSLSRPETQYF | TGTGCCAGCAGCTTATCCCGACCAGAGACCCAGTACTTC
. | TRBJ2-5 | TRBV29-1 | . | CSVQDWETQYF | TGCAGCGTGCAGGATTGGGAGACCCAGTACTTC
TRBD1 | TRBJ2-5 | TRBV5-1 | . | CASRGTAWETQYF | TGCGCCAGCAGGGGGACAGCGTGGGAGACCCAGTACTTC
TRBD2 | TRBJ2-3 | TRBV10-2 | few | CASSVMPGLAATDTQYF | TGCGCCAGCAGTGTGATGCCGGGACTAGCGGCCACAGATACGCAGTATTTT
. | TRBJ2-7 | TRBV12-3/TRBV12-4 | few | CASSPGRLVEQYF | TGTGCCAGCAGCCCCGGACGATTAGTCGAGCAGTACTTC
. | TRBJ2-7 | TRBV5-1 | few | CASSDAGQHYEQYF | TGCGCCAGCAGCGACGCCGGACAGCACTACGAGCAGTACTTC
. | TRBJ2-7 | TRBV7-2 | . | CASSLVGHRTAFYEQYF | TGTGCCAGCAGCTTAGTAGGGCACCGGACAGCTTTCTACGAGCAGTACTTC
. | TRBJ2-7 | TRBV4-3 | few | CASSQESGVSYEQYF | TGCGCCAGCAGCCAAGAATCTGGAGTCTCCTACGAGCAGTACTTC
TRBD1 | TRBJ2-7 | TRBV29-1 | few | CSVSGQGTYEQYF | TGCAGCGTTAGCGGACAGGGAACCTACGAGCAGTACTTC
. | TRBJ1-1 | TRBV5-1 | . | CASSTTQGLNTEAFF | TGCGCCAGCAGCACTACACAGGGATTGAACACTGAAGCTTTCTTT
TRBD2 | TRBJ2-2 | TRBV20-1 | few | CSAKAGGNTGELFF | TGCAGTGCTAAAGCGGGGGGGAACACCGGGGAGCTGTTTTTT
. | TRBJ2-3 | TRBV20-1 | . | CSARGAMWEADTQYF | TGCAGTGCTAGAGGGGCCATGTGGGAAGCAGATACGCAGTATTTT
TRBD1 | TRBJ1-4 | TRBV6-1 | many | CASSRDRGDEKLFF | TGTGCCAGCAGTCGGGACAGGGGTGATGAAAAACTGTTTTTT
. | TRBJ2-5 | TRBV5-1 | . | CASSLGPTRQETQYF | TGCGCCAGCAGCTTGGGGCCCACAAGGCAAGAGACCCAGTACTTC
TRBD1 | TRBJ1-5 | TRBV5-1 | few | CASSDGQGTNQPQHF | TGCGCCAGCAGCGATGGACAGGGTACGAATCAGCCCCAGCATTTT
. | TRBJ1-2 | TRBV6-2/TRBV6-3 | many | CASSYTAAGGYTF | TGTGCCAGCAGTTACACGGCAGCCGGAGGCTACACCTTC
. | TRBJ1-2 | TRBV20-1 | . | CSARDGVYGYTF | TGCAGTGCTAGAGATGGGGTCTATGGCTACACCTTC
TRBD1 | TRBJ1-1 | TRBV29-1 | . | CSVTTGMNTEAFF | TGCAGCGTAACGACAGGGATGAACACTGAAGCTTTCTTT
. | TRBJ2-5 | TRBV5-1 | . | CASSLALGGAAETQYF | TGCGCCAGCAGCTTGGCCCTAGGGGGGGCTGCAGAGACCCAGTACTTC
TRBD2 | TRBJ2-5 | TRBV9 | . | CASSVSPAGGLETQYF | TGTGCCAGCAGCGTATCCCCGGCGGGGGGGCTGGAGACCCAGTACTTC
. | TRBJ2-2 | TRBV28 | . | CASSSTRTNTGELFF | TGTGCCAGCAGCTCCACCAGAACGAACACCGGGGAGCTGTTTTTT
. | TRBJ1-3 | TRBV10-3 | few | CASGGREGGNTIYF | TGTGCCTCGGGGGGCAGGGAAGGTGGAAACACCATATATTTT
. | TRBJ2-7 | TRBV5-4 | . | CASSLMGRERYEQYF | TGTGCCAGCAGCTTAATGGGCAGGGAACGATACGAGCAGTACTTC
. | TRBJ2-3 | TRBV20-1 | . | CSALRGGSTDTQYF | TGCAGTGCCCTCAGGGGAGGAAGCACAGATACGCAGTATTTT
. | TRBJ2-7 | TRBV12-3/TRBV12-4 | many | CASSQWGALIYF | TGTGCCAGCAGCCAATGGGGGGCTCTTATCTACTTC
. | TRBJ2-2 | TRBV24-1 | few | CATSDAGPNTGELFF | TGTGCCACCAGTGATGCAGGGCCGAACACCGGGGAGCTGTTTTTT
. | TRBJ1-6 | TRBV20-1 | . | CSARQPGAGSPLHF | TGCAGTGCTCGCCAACCGGGAGCGGGTTCACCCCTCCACTTT
. | TRBJ2-5 | TRBV9 | few | CASSIGGAGETQYF | TGTGCCAGCAGCATAGGGGGGGCAGGAGAGACCCAGTACTTC
. | TRBJ1-3 | TRBV7-8 | . | CASSAHVASSSGNTIYF | TGTGCCAGCAGCGCTCATGTAGCTTCCAGCTCTGGAAACACCATATATTTT
. | TRBJ1-5 | TRBV28 | . | CASSPPQGRLPQHF | TGTGCCAGCAGCCCCCCGCAGGGTCGGTTGCCCCAGCATTTT
. | TRBJ2-5 | TRBV5-1 | . | CASSHSRGEEETQYF | TGCGCCAGCAGCCATTCCAGGGGTGAGGAGGAGACCCAGTACTTC
. | TRBJ2-6 | TRBV30 | many | CAWGVGAGANVLTF | TGTGCCTGGGGCGTGGGGGCTGGGGCCAACGTCCTGACTTTC
. | TRBJ1-2 | TRBV28 | . | CASSVSGRYGYTF | TGTGCCAGCAGTGTTTCAGGGCGCTATGGCTACACCTTC
. | TRBJ2-7 | TRBV18 | few | CASSPFGPGVYEQYF | TGTGCCAGCTCACCTTTTGGTCCGGGCGTCTACGAGCAGTACTTC
TRBD1 | TRBJ2-7 | TRBV12-3/TRBV12-4 | few | CASRLQGTEQYF | TGTGCCAGCAGGCTACAGGGGACCGAGCAGTACTTC
. | TRBJ1-6 | TRBV10-3 | . | CATKGNSPLHF | TGTGCCACCAAGGGGAATTCACCCCTCCACTTT
. | TRBJ2-5 | TRBV7-9 | . | CASSFRGGGETQYF | TGTGCCAGCAGCTTCCGGGGAGGGGGAGAGACCCAGTACTTC
. | TRBJ2-1 | TRBV28 | . | CASTNFRGSSYNEQFF | TGTGCCAGCACCAACTTCAGGGGAAGCTCCTACAATGAGCAGTTCTTC
. | TRBJ1-6 | TRBV29-1 | . | CSVATGDNSPLHF | TGCAGCGTCGCAACGGGGGATAATTCACCCCTCCACTTT
. | TRBJ1-1 | TRBV18 | . | CASSPVEGRTEAFF | TGTGCCAGCTCACCCGTGGAGGGGAGGACTGAAGCTTTCTTT
. | TRBJ2-5 | TRBV6-1 | many | CASREPGAGETQYF | TGTGCCAGCAGAGAACCAGGGGCCGGAGAGACCCAGTACTTC
. | TRBJ1-6 | TRBV28 | . | CASSFVNSPLHF | TGTGCCAGCAGTTTCGTGAATTCACCCCTCCACTTT
. | TRBJ1-5 | TRBV12-3/TRBV12-4 | many | CASSPVGSRNQPQHF | TGTGCCAGCAGCCCGGTGGGGAGCCGCAATCAGCCCCAGCATTTT
TRBD2 | TRBJ2-1 | TRBV7-9 | . | CASSALAGDANEQFF | TGTGCCAGCAGCGCCCTAGCGGGAGATGCCAATGAGCAGTTCTTC
TRBD1 | TRBJ1-1 | TRBV29-1 | . | CSVEVGQYTEAFF | TGCAGCGTTGAAGTGGGACAGTACACTGAAGCTTTCTTT
TRBD2 | TRBJ2-2 | TRBV10-3 | few | CAISSSGRAGNTGELFF | TGTGCCATCAGTTCATCCGGGAGGGCCGGCAACACCGGGGAGCTGTTTTTT
TRBD1 | TRBJ1-5 | TRBV4-3 | few | CASSQDVVGTEAYQPQHF | TGCGCCAGCAGCCAAGATGTCGTGGGGACAGAAGCATATCAGCCCCAGCATTTT
TRBD1 | TRBJ2-7 | TRBV6-1 | . | CASSGRQGNYEQYF | TGTGCCAGCAGTGGGAGACAGGGGAACTACGAGCAGTACTTC
. | TRBJ1-2 | TRBV7-2 | . | CASSDASGYGYTF | TGTGCCAGCAGCGATGCGTCAGGCTATGGCTACACCTTC
. | TRBJ2-5 | TRBV30 | . | CAWSNPGGTQYF | TGTGCCTGGAGTAACCCCGGTGGGACCCAGTACTTC
. | TRBJ1-2 | TRBV18 | . | CASSPRGDYGYTF | TGTGCCAGCTCACCACGGGGGGACTATGGCTACACCTTC
. | TRBJ1-4 | TRBV5-1 | . | CASSLRAGKVEKLFF | TGCGCCAGCAGCTTGAGGGCCGGGAAGGTGGAAAAACTGTTTTTT
TRBD1 | TRBJ2-7 | TRBV10-3 | many | CAISLGTEGYEQYF | TGTGCCATCAGCCTGGGGACAGAGGGATACGAGCAGTACTTC